The clone carrying this T cell receptor (beta chain) has a handful of counts. Its matching antigen is unknown. Building the TCR beta libraries relied on iRepertoire HTBI primers, and CDR3 regions underwent Arm-PCR. Study processing details: Samples collectively showed around 56 TRBV and fewer than 15 TRBJ segments. TCRdb reprocessed the multiplex PCR reads via MiXCR and lists one record per CDR3 protein. The V and J calls come from TCRdb's annotation, not from the publication. This table holds hundreds of thousands of distinct CDR3 sequences, less than 15% found once. This record belongs to a study of regulatory T cells in long-lasting Graves disease. On the study more broadly: Newly diagnosed Graves' patients took antithyroid drugs under 3 months. Points from the study as a whole: Only peripheral blood was studied, not thyroid tissue.

Trimming cost V 5 bases and J 6 bases; bases outside gene matches: 12. This CDR3 has 17 residues. From germline, CDR1 is LNHDA and CDR2 SQIVND (reference sequence). Time point noted: newly diagnosed GD, antithyroid drugs for less than 3 months. RNA from PBMCs was the source of the TCR library. The data also belong to a second study, concerning T cells in Graves' hyperthyroidism and ophthalmopathy. That work adds: First-round RT-PCR with HTBI primers amplified the TCR CDR3 region.

The TCR originated in a man aged 25-45 years with Graves disease. V and J are TRBV19 and TRBJ2-2, with TRBD2 identical over 10 bases. This specimen was peripheral blood mononuclear cells (PBMCs), taken at new diagnosis, from a patient treated with antithyroid drugs. CDR3 loop: CASSPPFEREGAGELFF. As DNA, the CDR3 is TGTGCCAGTAGTCCTCCTTTTGAGCGGGAGGGAGCCGGGGAGCTGTTTTTT. The variable domain in full, completed from reference TRBV19 and TRBJ2-2, reads DGGITQSPKYLFRKEGQNVTLSCEQNLNHDAMYWYRQDPGQGLRLIYYSQIVNDFQKGDIAEGYSVSREKKESFPLTVTSAQKNPTAFYLCASSPPFEREGAGELFFGEGSRLTVL.